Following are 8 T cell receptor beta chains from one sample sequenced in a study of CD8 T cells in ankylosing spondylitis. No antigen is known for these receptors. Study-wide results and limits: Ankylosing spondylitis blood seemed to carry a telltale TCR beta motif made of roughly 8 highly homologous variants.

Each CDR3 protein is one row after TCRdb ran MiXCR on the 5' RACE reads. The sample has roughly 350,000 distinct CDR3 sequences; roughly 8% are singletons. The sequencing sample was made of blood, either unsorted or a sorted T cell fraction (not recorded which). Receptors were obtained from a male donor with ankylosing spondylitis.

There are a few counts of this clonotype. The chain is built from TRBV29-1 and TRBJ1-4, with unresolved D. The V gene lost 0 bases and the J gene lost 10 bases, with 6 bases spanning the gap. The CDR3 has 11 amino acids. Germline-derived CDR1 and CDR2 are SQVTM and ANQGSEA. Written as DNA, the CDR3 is TGCAGCGTTGAAGAAGGAGGAAAACTGTTTTTT. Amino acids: CSVEEGGKLFF.

Here the CDR3 reads CASSEFGTGSTDTQYF. CDR3 DNA sequence: TGTGCCAGCAGTGAATTTGGGACTGGTAGCACAGATACGCAGTATTTT. The gene calls are TRBV2 and TRBJ2-3; tentatively, D is TRBD2 (6 bases). V lost 2 bases, J lost 0 bases, and 12 bases lay in between. The CDR3 totals 16 residues. In germline, CDR1 is SNHLY, CDR2 FYNNEI.

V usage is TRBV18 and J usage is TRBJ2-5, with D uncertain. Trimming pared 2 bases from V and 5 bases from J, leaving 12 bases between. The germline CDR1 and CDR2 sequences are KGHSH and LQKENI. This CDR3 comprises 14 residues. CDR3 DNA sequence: TGTGCCAGCTCACCAAGAGCGCCGACGGAGACCCAGTACTTC. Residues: CASSPRAPTETQYF.

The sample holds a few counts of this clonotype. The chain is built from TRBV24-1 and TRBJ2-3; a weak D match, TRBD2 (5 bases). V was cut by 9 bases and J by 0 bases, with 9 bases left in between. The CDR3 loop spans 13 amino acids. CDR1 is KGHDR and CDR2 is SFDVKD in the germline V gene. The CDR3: CATARTSTDTQYF. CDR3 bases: TGTGCCACCGCTCGGACTAGCACAGATACGCAGTATTTT.

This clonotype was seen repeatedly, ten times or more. The CDR3 is CSVEVLAVGETQYF. The CDR3 DNA sequence: TGCAGCGTTGAGGTCCTAGCGGTCGGGGAGACCCAGTACTTC. This sequence joins TRBV29-1 and TRBJ2-5, with 7 bases lining up with TRBD2. The CDR3 totals 14 residues. Per germline, CDR1 SQVTM and CDR2 ANQGSEA. Unmatched junction bases numbered 9, after V lost 3 bases and J lost 5 bases.

Here the CDR3 DNA reads TGCAGCGTTGAGGAGACCGCCGGTGGCTACACCTTC. This encodes CSVEETAGGYTF. The rearrangement uses TRBV29-1 and TRBJ1-2, with D uncertain. Germline V gene data show CDR1 as SQVTM and CDR2 as ANQGSEA. This CDR3 is built from 12 residues. V was pared by 3 bases and J by 7 bases, with 12 bases between. The full variable domain, its missing parts supplied by reference TRBV29-1 and TRBJ1-2, is SAVISQKPSRDICQRGTSLTIQCQVDSQVTMMFWYRQQPGQSLTLIATANQGSEATYESGFVIDKFPISRPNLTFSTLTVSNMSPEDSSIYLCSVEETAGGYTFGSGTRLTVV.

The CDR3 sequence: CSARASVYSNQPQHF. CDR3 nucleotide sequence: TGCAGTGCTAGGGCGTCGGTATATAGCAATCAGCCCCAGCATTTT. The chain joins TRBV20-1 to TRBJ1-5, with no clear D. The V gene's germline CDR1 is DFQATT and CDR2 SNEGSKA (reference sequence). V shed 3 bases and J shed 0 bases, with 12 bases lying between them. This CDR3 has 15 residues.

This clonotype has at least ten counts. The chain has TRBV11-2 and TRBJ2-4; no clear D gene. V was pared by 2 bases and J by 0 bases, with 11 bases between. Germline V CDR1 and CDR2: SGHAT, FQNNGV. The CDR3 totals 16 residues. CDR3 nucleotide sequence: TGTGCCAGCAGCTTATTTTCTGCGGTAGCCAAAAACATTCAGTACTTC. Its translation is CASSLFSAVAKNIQYF.